Listed here are 7 T cell receptor beta chains from one sample, sequenced in a study of blood T cell repertoires in COVID-19. Clones were read by immunoSEQ multiplex PCR, and TCRdb kept only the in-frame ones, dropping some. The sample records approximately 350,000 clones, 89% being singletons. Specimen: peripheral blood. Source of these receptors: a man aged 35-49 years with acute or convalescent COVID-19.

The table lists this clone with a count of one. The genes are TRBV13 and TRBJ2-1; 10 nucleotides align to TRBD2. V gave up 5 bases and J gave up 10 bases; unmatched junction bases: 14. The CDR3 totals 16 residues. From germline, CDR1 is PRHDT and CDR2 FYEKMQ (reference sequence). CDR3 nucleotide sequence: TGTGCCAGCAGCCAAGAGCTAGCGGGGGCCGCCGGCGAGCAGTTCTTC. Its protein is CASSQELAGAAGEQFF.

The V call is TRBV9, the J call TRBJ1-2; the match to TRBD1 covers 7 bases. V was pared by 2 bases and J by 7 bases, with 14 bases of the junction left unmatched. The germline V gene encodes CDR1 SGDLS and CDR2 YYNGEE. The CDR3 is 16 residues long. The CDR3 is CASSVEGTDSGGGYTF. DNA of the CDR3: TGTGCCAGCAGCGTCGAAGGGACAGACTCCGGGGGTGGCTACACCTTC.

The chain employs TRBV7-9 and TRBJ2-1; a possible D gene is TRBD2 (5 bases). V was pared by 5 bases and J by 1 base, with 15 bases between. Germline CDR1 is SEHNR and CDR2 is FQNEAQ (reference sequence). The CDR3 has 16 amino acids. The CDR3 is CASSQPAARSYNEQFF. The CDR3 DNA sequence: TGTGCCAGCAGCCAACCAGCGGCGCGTTCCTACAATGAGCAGTTCTTC.

This chain uses TRBV5-6 with TRBJ1-5; D is possibly TRBD1 (5 bases). Germline-derived CDR1 and CDR2 are SGHDT and YYEEEE. CDR3 length equals 15 residues. Trimming took off 4 bases at V and 0 bases at J, with 11 bases between the two ends. CDR3 amino acids: CASSATGYSNQPQHF. CDR3 coding DNA: TGTGCCAGCAGCGCCACAGGATATAGCAATCAGCCCCAGCATTTT.

The chain has TRBV7-9 and TRBJ2-2, with TRBD1 matching over 8 bases. The CDR3 consists of 15 residues. The V segment lost 5 bases and the J segment 8 bases; nucleotides outside the gene matches: 10. Germline V CDR1 and CDR2: SEHNR, FQNEAQ (reference sequence). The CDR3 reads CASSPGTGLPGELFF. The CDR3 DNA follows: TGTGCCAGCAGCCCCGGGACAGGTCTTCCGGGGGAGCTGTTTTTT.

This chain uses TRBV9 with TRBJ1-1; 11 nucleotides agree with TRBD1. The CDR3 runs to 16 residues. Germline V CDR1 and CDR2: SGDLS, YYNGEE. The trim removed 4 bases at V and 3 bases at J, leaving 8 bases unmatched. Here the CDR3 reads CASSPDRGPVDTEAFF. The CDR3 DNA sequence: TGTGCCAGCAGCCCGGACAGGGGGCCCGTGGACACTGAAGCTTTCTTT.

The CDR3 DNA sequence: TGTGCCAGCTCACCACCACAGGGTGGGCCAGATACGCAGTATTTT. Protein sequence: CASSPPQGGPDTQYF. The chain has TRBV18 and TRBJ2-3, with a possible D match to TRBD1 (6 bases). V was shortened by 0 bases and J by 4 bases, with 11 bases between the two germline ends. The CDR3 totals 15 residues. Germline V lookup: CDR1 KGHSH, CDR2 LQKENI.